The 15 T cell receptor beta chains given below trace back to one sample, sequenced in a study of radiotherapy plus CTLA-4 blockade in lung cancer. Profiling relied on immunoSEQ multiplex PCR, and the TCRdb table lists in-frame clones only, not all of them. The table shows some 78,000 clones, with 85% to 90% occurring only once. Sample: peripheral blood, taken from a patient treated with radiotherapy plus ipilimumab. The receptor set was obtained from a human donor with non-small cell lung cancer who had stable disease on radiotherapy plus ipilimumab.

The V call is TRBV19, the J call TRBJ1-5; the D is unclear. The CDR3 covers 16 residues. Germline CDR1 reads LNHDA; CDR2 reads SQIVND (reference sequence). Trimming pared 3 bases from V and 2 bases from J, leaving 14 bases between. Written as DNA, the CDR3 is TGTGCCAGTAGTATTCCCAGGTTTAGAGGCAATCAGCCCCAGCATTTT. Its translation is CASSIPRFRGNQPQHF.

The chain has TRBV7-3 and TRBJ2-1; unclear D gene. This CDR3 is built from 14 residues. Germline lookup yields CDR1 SGHTA and CDR2 FQGTGA. Between the trimmed V and J ends, which lost 1 base and 5 bases, there was a span of 9 bases. CDR3 sequence: CASSLNLQNNEQFF. The DNA for the CDR3 is TGTGCCAGCAGCTTAAACCTCCAAAACAATGAGCAGTTCTTC.

The rearrangement uses TRBV13 and TRBJ2-7; the match to TRBD2 covers 8 bases. The CDR3 has 14 amino acids. Germline V gives CDR1 PRHDT, CDR2 FYEKMQ (reference sequence). The V and J ends lost 4 bases and 4 bases, in that order; junction bases with no gene match: 6. CDR3 in DNA: TGTGCCAGCAGCTCGCGGGGGGCCGGGTACGAGCAGTACTTC. As protein: CASSSRGAGYEQYF.

This clone was recorded once. The chain uses TRBV28 and TRBJ1-1; D is undetermined. V was trimmed by 6 bases and J by 5 bases, leaving 19 bases between them. The germline V gene has CDR1 MDHEN and CDR2 SYDVKM. The CDR3 runs 15 residues. The CDR3 region has the DNA TGTGCCAGCAGCTCCCCGGTCATGGGTTTAACTGAAGCTTTCTTT. Translation gives CASSSPVMGLTEAFF. The variable domain in full, with the rest retrieved from reference TRBV28 and TRBJ1-1, is DVKVTQSSRYLVKRTGEKVFLECVQDMDHENMFWYRQDPGLGLRLIYFSYDVKMKEKGDIPEGYSVSREKKERFSLILESASTNQTSMYLCASSSPVMGLTEAFFGQGTRLTVV.

This rearrangement joins TRBV5-1 to TRBJ2-5, with D perhaps matching TRBD1 (6 bases). CDR1 is SGHRS, CDR2 YFSETQ, per germline. CDR3 length: 14 residues. The V end was cut by 0 bases, the J end by 5 bases, with 11 bases between. The CDR3 DNA reads as TGCGCCAGCAGCTTGGTGGCAGGGGCGGAGACCCAGTACTTC. Translating gives CASSLVAGAETQYF.

The V call is TRBV2, the J call TRBJ2-7, with D perhaps matching TRBD2 (5 bases). The CDR3 covers 11 residues. Trimming removed 6 bases at V and 6 bases at J, with 9 bases between. The germline V gene has CDR1 SNHLY and CDR2 FYNNEI. The CDR3 coding sequence is TGTGCCAGCAGGCGACGGGGCGAGCAGTACTTC. This sequence encodes CASRRRGEQYF.

This chain uses TRBV30 with TRBJ1-6; D gene uncertain. Trimming shortened V by 3 bases and J by 7 bases, and 13 bases separated the two germline ends. The CDR3 loop spans 14 amino acids. Germline-derived CDR1 and CDR2 are GTSNPN and SVGIG (reference sequence). The CDR3 here is CAWSQHSVNSPLHF. The CDR3 nucleotides are TGTGCCTGGAGCCAACACAGTGTCAATTCACCCCTCCACTTT.

This clone appeared a single time. This chain connects TRBV4-1 to TRBJ1-2; tentatively, D is TRBD1 (5 bases). Germline values: CDR1 MGHRA, CDR2 YSYEKL. The CDR3 covers 11 residues. The V gene lost 1 base and the J gene lost 10 bases, with 7 bases spanning the gap. CDR3 coding DNA: TGCGCCAGCAGCCAAGTGGGGCTCTACACCTTC. Amino acid sequence: CASSQVGLYTF.

The chain carries TRBV6-6 and TRBJ2-1, with D perhaps assigned TRBD1 or TRBD2 (6 bases each). Germline V gene sequence: CDR1 MNHNY, CDR2 SVGAGI (reference sequence). Between the trimmed V and J ends, which lost 0 bases and 7 bases, there was a span of 10 bases. The CDR3 sequence is 14 residues long. This CDR3 is CASSYSGGQNEQFF. CDR3 DNA sequence: TGTGCCAGCAGTTACTCTGGGGGGCAGAATGAGCAGTTCTTC.

The V gene is TRBV5-4, the J gene TRBJ2-3; 9 bases are a match to TRBD2. V gave up 2 bases and J gave up 6 bases; unmatched junction bases: 4. The CDR3 is 14 amino acids. CDR1 SGHNT and CDR2 YYREEE come from the germline V gene (reference sequence). CDR3 sequence (DNA): TGTGCCAGCAGCTTAAGCGGGAGGAGTGATACGCAGTATTTT. This sequence encodes CASSLSGRSDTQYF.

The V and J genes are TRBV5-6 and TRBJ2-1; D ambiguous. The CDR3 is made up of 12 amino acids. V lost 1 base and J lost 9, with 8 bases in between. Germline loops: CDR1 SGHDT, CDR2 YYEEEE. CDR3 nucleotides: TGTGCCAGCAGCTTGTTGGGGTCTGAGCAGTTCTTC. This sequence encodes CASSLLGSEQFF.

This clone was observed a handful of times. DNA of the CDR3: TGTGCCAGCAGCGCTCAGGTTCACGCGGGCACCGGGGAGCTGTTTTTT. The encoded protein is CASSAQVHAGTGELFF. The chain is built from TRBV7-9 and TRBJ2-2; D is possibly TRBD2 (5 bases). The V gene lost 5 bases and the J gene lost 4 bases, with 17 bases spanning the gap. The CDR3 has 16 residues. Germline V gene data show CDR1 as SEHNR and CDR2 as FQNEAQ (reference sequence). The full variable domain, rest sourced from reference TRBV7-9 and TRBJ2-2, is DTGVSQNPRHKITKRGQNVTFRCDPISEHNRLYWYRQTLGQGPEFLTYFQNEAQLEKSRLLSDRFSAERPKGSFSTLEIQRTEQGDSAMYLCASSAQVHAGTGELFFGEGSRLTVL.

This clone was seen a single time. V gene TRBV13 combines with J gene TRBJ1-6; TRBD1 agrees at 9 bases. The junction had 3 bases not matched to a gene; V was cut back by 3 bases and J by 9 bases. Germline lookup yields CDR1 PRHDT and CDR2 FYEKMQ (reference sequence). CDR3 length equals 14 residues. CDR3 in amino acids: CASSLTGGLSPLHF. Written as DNA, the CDR3 is TGTGCCAGCAGCTTGACAGGGGGACTTTCACCCCTCCACTTT.

The genes are TRBV30 and TRBJ1-6; D is unresolved. The germline gives CDR1 GTSNPN, CDR2 SVGIG (reference sequence). The V end was cut by 1 base, the J end by 0 bases, with 13 bases between. The CDR3 contains 17 residues. The CDR3 DNA is TGTGCCTGGAGTGCGCCTCGGTTGAGCTCCTATAATTCACCCCTCCACTTT. It translates to CAWSAPRLSSYNSPLHF. Using reference TRBV30 and TRBJ1-6 for the parts outside the CDR3, the full variable domain is SQTIHQWPATLVQPVGSPLSLECTVEGTSNPNLYWYRQAAGRGLQLLFYSVGIGQISSEVPQNLSASRPQDRQFILSSKKLLLSDSGFYLCAWSAPRLSSYNSPLHFGNGTRLTVT.

The J gene is TRBJ2-7, the V gene TRBV30, with D possibly called TRBD1 or TRBD2 (5 bases each). Germline V gene sequence: CDR1 GTSNPN, CDR2 SVGIG (reference sequence). With 2 bases removed from V and 4 bases from J, the gap between germline ends came to 12 bases. The CDR3 has 13 residues. CDR3 loop: CAWSWGRRYEQYF. The CDR3 DNA follows: TGTGCCTGGAGTTGGGGCAGGAGGTACGAGCAGTACTTC.